These T cell receptor beta chains were read from a single sample in a study of shared clonotypes between healthy human individuals. Using immunoSEQ multiplex PCR, the repertoire was profiled, and TCRdb retains in-frame clones only, with some absent. The sample shows about 1.5 million clones, 96% of them seen only once. The sequencing input was naive CD4+ T cells sorted from blood. The receptor source for this set is a man aged 30 to 39 in good health. The CDR3 runs from the conserved cysteine through the conserved F or W. A D gene is named only where the DNA matches it firmly. Not every row has a clone size; where given, it reads once, few, many or a size class.

abundance	d_gene	v_gene	j_gene	CDR3aa	CDR3nt
-	TRBD2	TRBV5-1	TRBJ2-3	CASRLGLAGGSADTQYF	TGCGCCAGCAGACTGGGACTAGCGGGAGGTAGCGCAGATACGCAGTATTTT
-	TRBD2	TRBV5-1	TRBJ2-1	CASSLQGLVVELLNEQFF	TGCGCCAGCAGCTTGCAGGGACTAGTCGTCGAGTTGTTGAATGAGCAGTTCTTC
-	TRBD2	TRBV6-1	TRBJ2-3	CASSSGTSSDTQYF	TGTGCCAGCAGTTCCGGGACTAGCTCAGATACGCAGTATTTT
-	TRBD2	TRBV29-1	TRBJ2-1	CSVDAGGIFYNEQFF	TGCAGCGTTGATGCGGGAGGGATATTTTACAATGAGCAGTTCTTC
-	-	TRBV20-1	TRBJ2-7	CSAPGNEQYF	TGCAGTGCCCCCGGGAACGAGCAGTACTTC
-	TRBD1	TRBV10-3	TRBJ1-6	CAIRGTGVDNSPLHF	TGTGCCATCAGGGGGACAGGGGTGGATAATTCACCCCTCCACTTT
once	TRBD2	TRBV18	TRBJ2-1	CASSTTTSGNAYNEQFF	TGTGCCAGCTCAACCACGACTAGCGGGAATGCTTACAATGAGCAGTTCTTC
-	-	TRBV19	TRBJ1-1	CASSIVFRGARTEAFF	TGTGCCAGTAGTATAGTATTTCGGGGGGCGCGGACTGAAGCTTTCTTT
-	-	TRBV7-2	TRBJ1-4	CASSKATNEKLFF	TGTGCCAGCAGCAAAGCAACTAATGAAAAACTGTTTTTT
-	TRBD2	TRBV5-4	TRBJ2-2	CASSPGLAGGGELFF	TGTGCCAGCAGCCCGGGACTAGCGGGAGGCGGGGAGCTGTTTTTT
-	TRBD1	TRBV18	TRBJ2-5	CASSPTGVRETQYF	TGTGCCAGCTCACCCACAGGGGTCAGGGAGACCCAGTACTTC
once	-	TRBV28	TRBJ2-7	CASSLPSREEQYF	TGTGCCAGCAGCCTACCCAGCCGGGAGGAGCAGTACTTC
-	-	TRBV9	TRBJ2-1	CASSPSSYNEQFF	TGTGCCAGCAGCCCAAGCTCCTACAATGAGCAGTTCTTC
once	-	TRBV29-1	TRBJ2-7	CSASQDSYEQYF	TGCAGCGCCTCTCAGGATTCCTACGAGCAGTACTTC
-	-	TRBV30	TRBJ2-7	CAGSYGTASGQYF	TGTGCCGGTAGTTACGGGACCGCTTCAGGGCAGTACTTC
-	-	TRBV7-9	TRBJ1-3	CAQDGGTIYF	TGTGCCCAGGATGGAGGAACCATATATTTT
-	TRBD2	TRBV15	TRBJ2-1	CATSRPSGRDDEQFF	TGTGCCACCAGCAGACCTAGCGGGAGGGATGATGAGCAGTTCTTC
-	TRBD2	TRBV10-3	TRBJ2-3	CAISVLAGAEDTQYF	TGTGCCATCAGTGTTCTAGCGGGAGCGGAAGATACGCAGTATTTT
-	-	TRBV19	TRBJ2-1	CASSIGAMGHNEQFF	TGTGCCAGTAGTATCGGGGCAATGGGGCACAATGAGCAGTTCTTC
-	-	TRBV19	TRBJ1-2	CASSIEGSPHGYTF	TGTGCCAGTAGTATAGAGGGTTCTCCTCATGGCTACACCTTC
-	-	TRBV10-2	TRBJ1-5	CASSVGRDQPQHF	TGCGCCAGCAGTGTTGGGCGGGATCAGCCCCAGCATTTT
-	-	TRBV10-3	TRBJ2-7	CATVMGPSSEQYF	TGTGCCACCGTCATGGGCCCTTCCTCCGAGCAGTACTTC
-	-	TRBV7-6	TRBJ2-6	CASSVGTPTSGANVLTF	TGTGCCAGCAGCGTGGGGACACCTACTTCTGGGGCCAACGTCCTGACTTTC
-	TRBD2	TRBV9	TRBJ2-7	CASSLRDYYEQYF	TGTGCCAGCAGCTTAAGGGACTACTACGAGCAGTACTTC
-	-	TRBV5-1	TRBJ1-3	CASSLAAGSSGNTIYF	TGCGCCAGCAGCTTGGCGGCCGGGTCCTCTGGAAACACCATATATTTT
-	-	TRBV5-1	TRBJ1-2	CASSLGGAGIRDYGYTF	TGCGCCAGCAGCTTGGGTGGCGCTGGAATCAGGGACTATGGCTACACCTTC
-	-	TRBV29-1	TRBJ2-1	CSYKTDYNEQFF	TGCAGCTATAAGACAGACTACAATGAGCAGTTCTTC
few	-	TRBV20-1	TRBJ2-1	CSAQTNEQFF	TGCAGTGCCCAGACCAATGAGCAGTTCTTC
once	TRBD1	TRBV5-4	TRBJ2-5	CASSTGQGVGETQYF	TGTGCCAGCAGCACCGGACAGGGGGTAGGAGAGACCCAGTACTTC
-	-	TRBV5-1	TRBJ2-7	CASSLVSGFDEQYF	TGCGCCAGCAGCTTGGTCTCCGGGTTCGACGAGCAGTACTTC
-	-	TRBV2	TRBJ2-7	CASSEGGPAGEQYF	TGTGCCAGCAGTGAGGGGGGACCGGCGGGGGAGCAGTACTTC